This record concerns one TCR beta chain sequence. This clonotype was found many times. Its cognate antigen has yet to be identified. No base qualities exist here, and no much larger clone lies one base off it. Sample treatment or condition, as interpreted from the label and publication: live attenuated yellow fever vaccine strain. At each blood-draw timepoint, two biological replicates of bulk PBMCs were collected. A standard Ficoll-Paque protocol was used to isolate PBMCs from peripheral blood. TriZol was used to extract RNA from bulk PBMCs, from CD4 and CD8 fractions, and from dextramer-positive and dextramer-negative fractions. The data derive from a study of T cells after yellow fever vaccination (dated by TCRdb to between 2019 and 2020). In the study overall: Libraries from fractions with low cell numbers were prepared with the SMART-Seq v4 Ultra Low Input RNA kit. To follow T-cell clones before and after both primary and booster YFV17D yellow fever vaccination, bulk TCR alpha and beta repertoires underwent longitudinal sequencing. Two healthy male donors, one aged 18 to 30 and one aged 30 to 39 years, made up the cohort. Blood was collected at multiple timepoints before and after primary and secondary immunization, and bulk PBMC replicates and cell subsets were isolated. On the study overall, not on this receptor specifically: A small fraction of clonotypes showed up in both the CD4 and CD8 compartments, probably as a result of convergent recombination. Computational filtering was needed because FACS-sorted repertoires could contain abundant contaminating clonotypes from the bulk population. The study included only a couple of donors, which limits how far the findings can be generalized. Compared with the primary T-cell response, the secondary T-cell response was faster but weaker, reaching its peak on day 5 rather than on day 15. Most clones expanded after primary vaccination (about 96% of CD4 and 88% of CD8) were re-detected after the booster, suggesting that broad memory maintenance occurred.

Sequencing took place on an Illumina NovaSeq 6000. TCR cDNA was synthesized by 5'RACE template switching, through which a universal primer site and unique molecular identifiers were introduced. Priming for cDNA synthesis came from both the TCR alpha and TCR beta constant segments. Two PCR steps were used to amplify libraries, with sample barcodes and sequencing adapters being added in the second step. Sequencing of the libraries was done on either Illumina HiSeq 2500 (2x100 bp) or NovaSeq (2x150 bp). As for the authors' bioinformatics: Reads were demultiplexed and collapsed into UMI consensus sequences with MIGEC, and V(D)J alignment was performed with MiXCR. Using edgeR on replicate PBMC samples, clonotypes were called vaccine-responding if FDR was below 0.01 and the log2 fold change was above 5 up to day 15. Each bulk clonotype received a CD4 or CD8 identity based on whether the sequenced CD4 or CD8 repertoire contained that clonotype at higher abundance. TCRdb handled the public reads itself, with Q25 trimming in fastp and clone calling in MiXCR, and kept productive beta chains. For every CDR3 protein sequence, its rows merge into one entry that carries the most common genes and DNA. The V and J calls, along with clone size, are taken from TCRdb and not from the paper's own processing. Present in this sample are 200,000 to 300,000 distinct CDR3 sequences, over 3% of which were seen just once. The ten most abundant clones make up under 20% of the sample.

The specimen comprised PBMCs, sampled 15 days after the yellow fever booster vaccination. The sequence was collected from a man younger than 30 who received the YFV17D yellow fever vaccine.

The DNA sequence is TGTGCCAGCAGCCAAGGAGCCGGGACTAGCGACATCCAAGAGACCCAGTACTTC. Protein translation: CASSQGAGTSDIQETQYF. This sequence uses TRBV4-2 and TRBJ2-5; 10 nucleotides in the junction match TRBD2. V is trimmed back by 1 base and J by 1 base, and the junction contains 9 bases that no gene match accounts for. The CDR3 starts with the cysteine, ends with the phenylalanine, and has 18 residues. Solely the CDR3 DNA is kept, with 54 bases framed from the first base. CDR1 and CDR2, looked up from the germline V gene, are LGHNA and YNFKEQ.